These T cell receptor beta chains were read from a single sample in a study of blood T cell repertoires in COVID-19. The table came from immunoSEQ multiplex PCR; TCRdb's copy has only in-frame clones and leaves some out. The table records 110,000 or so clones, about 75% of them present only once. What was sequenced was peripheral blood. These receptors were obtained from a woman between 65 and 79 years old with acute or convalescent COVID-19. Both conserved end residues are part of each CDR3. The D gene is left open where the match is weak. A row's size may be missing; if present it is once, few, many or a size class.

CDR3 DNA	CDR3 protein	J gene	CDR3 length	clone size	V gene	D gene
TGTGCCAGCAGTTCGGGACTAGCGGGGCCCGGGAGTGAGCAGTTCTTC	CASSSGLAGPGSEQFF	TRBJ2-1	16	once	TRBV27	TRBD2
TGTGCCAGCAGCTTAGCCCTAGATGGAAATGGCTACACCTTC	CASSLALDGNGYTF	TRBJ1-2	14	.	TRBV7-2	.
TGTGCCAGCAGCCGAGCCTCAGGGGGTCCGGACGAGCAGTACTTC	CASSRASGGPDEQYF	TRBJ2-7	15	.	TRBV7-9	TRBD1
TGTGCCACCAGCAGAGGGACAGGGGGAGGAAACACCATATATTTT	CATSRGTGGGNTIYF	TRBJ1-3	15	few	TRBV15	TRBD1
TGTGCCAGCAGTCCGCTGGGACTAGCCACCCATGAGCAGTTCTTC	CASSPLGLATHEQFF	TRBJ2-1	15	.	TRBV27	TRBD2
TGCGCCAGCAGTCACCCTAGAAGCAACTATGGCTACACCTTC	CASSHPRSNYGYTF	TRBJ1-2	14	.	TRBV23-1	.
TGTGCCAGCTCACCACCGGGCGGACAGCCCGGTGAGCAGTTCTTC	CASSPPGGQPGEQFF	TRBJ2-1	15	.	TRBV18	.
TGTGCCAGCATGGGAAGGGCAGGGCGAAACAATCAGCCCCAGCATTTT	CASMGRAGRNNQPQHF	TRBJ1-5	16	.	TRBV28	.
TGTGCCAGCAGCACGTCCGGGACAGGGGATATCGCTGGAAACACCATATATTTT	CASSTSGTGDIAGNTIYF	TRBJ1-3	18	.	TRBV5-6	TRBD1
TGCAGCGTTGAAGCTAGTCAGCCAGGGGGAGCTGGAAACACCATATATTTT	CSVEASQPGGAGNTIYF	TRBJ1-3	17	.	TRBV29-1	TRBD1
TGTGCCAGTGAGACCGGGACAGGGGGCCTCAATCAGCCCCAGCATTTT	CASETGTGGLNQPQHF	TRBJ1-5	16	.	TRBV19	TRBD1
TGTGCCAGCAGTTTTTTGGACGACCGGGACAGGGATGAAAAACTGTTTTTT	CASSFLDDRDRDEKLFF	TRBJ1-4	17	.	TRBV28	TRBD1
TGTGCCAGTAGTAGAGACAGGGGGGACAATGAGCAGTTCTTC	CASSRDRGDNEQFF	TRBJ2-1	14	few	TRBV19	TRBD1
TGCGCCAGCAGCGGGACAGGGGTAGAGACCCAGTACTTC	CASSGTGVETQYF	TRBJ2-5	13	.	TRBV5-1	TRBD1
TGTGCCAGCACCACTCCTAATCAGCCCCAGCATTTT	CASTTPNQPQHF	TRBJ1-5	12	.	TRBV6-5	.
TGTGCCAGCAGCCAAGCCCCTCCAGTAGCTTTCTTT	CASSQAPPVAFF	TRBJ1-1	12	.	TRBV14	.
TGTGCCATCACCGGGACAGGGACATTTAAAGAGCAGTACTTC	CAITGTGTFKEQYF	TRBJ2-7	14	few	TRBV10-3	TRBD1
TGCGCCAGCAGCTCACAGCCAACTAATGAAAAACTGTTTTTT	CASSSQPTNEKLFF	TRBJ1-4	14	.	TRBV5-1	.
TGTGCCAGCAGCACCGGGACAGGGTACGAAAAACTGTTTTTT	CASSTGTGYEKLFF	TRBJ1-4	14	.	TRBV9	TRBD1
TGTGCCAGCATGAATAGGGGAGGGCCCGGGGAGCTGTTTTTT	CASMNRGGPGELFF	TRBJ2-2	14	.	TRBV6-5	TRBD2
TGTGCCAGCAGTGATGGGGCAGTCAACCAGCCCCAGCATTTT	CASSDGAVNQPQHF	TRBJ1-5	14	.	TRBV6-1	.
TGTGCCAGCAGCCCATACCCAGGGACCTACGAGCAGTACTTC	CASSPYPGTYEQYF	TRBJ2-7	14	.	TRBV7-2	.
TGCGCCAGCAGCTTCCAGGGGACCAAGAACACTGAAGCTTTCTTT	CASSFQGTKNTEAFF	TRBJ1-1	15	.	TRBV5-1	.
TGTGCCTGGAGTGTCGGGGGTACTAGCGGGGCTGTAACAGAGACCCAGTACTTC	CAWSVGGTSGAVTETQYF	TRBJ2-5	18	.	TRBV30	TRBD2
TGTGCCAGCAGTGTGGAGGGTAGCTACGAGCAGTACTTC	CASSVEGSYEQYF	TRBJ2-7	13	once	TRBV2	.
TGTGCCAGCAGGGGGCTCACAGATACGCAGTATTTT	CASRGLTDTQYF	TRBJ2-3	12	.	TRBV25-1	.
TGTGCCAGTACCTTCCTCGGGTATCAGCCCCAGCATTTT	CASTFLGYQPQHF	TRBJ1-5	13	.	TRBV19	.
TGTGCCAGCAGTCTAGCGGGAGAGACCCAGTACTTC	CASSLAGETQYF	TRBJ2-5	12	.	TRBV7-9	TRBD2
TGCGCCAGCAGCCAAGATTGGCGGGGGAGCACAGATACGCAGTATTTT	CASSQDWRGSTDTQYF	TRBJ2-3	16	.	TRBV4-3	TRBD2
TGTGCCAGCAGCCTTCCATTGGGCCGTGTAATCTATGGCTACACCTTC	CASSLPLGRVIYGYTF	TRBJ1-2	16	.	TRBV3-1/TRBV3-2	.
TGTGCCAGCAGCGAACCCATAGCGGGGGGGAGCTCCTACAATGAGCAGTTCTTC	CASSEPIAGGSSYNEQFF	TRBJ2-1	18	.	TRBV9	TRBD2
TGCGCCAGCAGCCAAGAACGGAGTAGCACCCAGTACTTC	CASSQERSSTQYF	TRBJ2-5	13	.	TRBV4-3	.
TGCGCCAGCAGCTTTTCCGCAGGGGGAAACCAGCCCCAGCATTTT	CASSFSAGGNQPQHF	TRBJ1-5	15	once	TRBV5-1	TRBD1
TGTGCCAGCAGCCGATTACGGACAGGGGAGAGTGGCTACACCTTC	CASSRLRTGESGYTF	TRBJ1-2	15	few	TRBV11-2	TRBD1
TGTGCCTGGAAGGGACAGGTTCACAATGAGCAGTTCTTC	CAWKGQVHNEQFF	TRBJ2-1	13	.	TRBV30	TRBD1
TGCGCCAGCAGCTTGGAGGCAGGGGGAAGTTCACCCCTCCACTTT	CASSLEAGGSSPLHF	TRBJ1-6	15	.	TRBV5-1	TRBD1
TGTGCCAGCAGGAGGGACAGGGACGGGGGTGGCTACACCTTC	CASRRDRDGGGYTF	TRBJ1-2	14	.	TRBV6-5	TRBD1
TGTGCCAGCAGCGGGACAGGGACATACGAGCAGTACTTC	CASSGTGTYEQYF	TRBJ2-7	13	few	TRBV3-1/TRBV3-2	TRBD1